This T cell receptor beta chain was recorded in a study of OX40 agonist ivuxolimab in advanced cancers. In the study overall: Patients receiving dose escalation had hepatocellular carcinoma, melanoma, renal cell or head and neck cancer. The dose-escalation cohort was about 87% male, with a mean age of around 60 years, ranging about 23 to 90. Study results and caveats: In a subset of nonresponders, normalized T-cell clonal expansion was also low. Still undetermined is the antigen specificity of the expanded peripheral T cells.

This clone was detected only once. The antigen remains undetermined. The data were produced by immunoSEQ multiplex PCR, yet TCRdb's version contains in-frame clones alone and is incomplete. The data show approximately 67,000 clones, with about nine tenths seen just once and roughly 2.4% held by the top ten. Germline-derived CDR1 and CDR2 are LGHNA and YNFKEQ. The CDR3 is made up of 14 amino acids. V was pared by 4 bases and J by 4 bases, with 13 bases between. The source of this sequence is an adult with an advanced solid tumor such as melanoma, head and neck, liver or kidney cancer. The specimen was CD4+ or CD8+ T cells sorted from blood, collected in a trial of the OX40 agonist ivuxolimab. The chain employs TRBV4-2 and TRBJ1-1; the D is unclear. The CDR3 reads CASSPPEVFTEAFF. As DNA, the CDR3 is TGTGCCAGCAGCCCTCCTGAGGTTTTCACTGAAGCTTTCTTT.